The clone carrying this T cell receptor beta chain was seen a handful of times. From germline, CDR1 is LGHNA and CDR2 YSLEER. Trimming at V came to 4 bases and at J to 8 bases, leaving 13 bases not matched to a gene. The CDR3 contains 15 residues. This sample's TCRbeta library carried unique molecular identifier barcodes. TCRdb fed the PCR reads into MiXCR, producing one record per CDR3 protein. Here the sample spans approximately 240,000 distinct CDR3 sequences, 9.7% being singletons. This entry belongs to a study of T-cell reconstitution after alpha-beta-depleted transplantation in children. The clonotype comes from a human donor who donated a stem cell graft to a child with SCID. The sequencing used PBMCs from the stem cell graft donor, collected from the stem cell graft. J is TRBJ1-2 and V is TRBV4-3, with 7 bases aligning to TRBD1. Here the CDR3 reads CASSRMTGTYQGYTF. For the CDR3, the DNA is TGCGCCAGCAGCCGGATGACAGGGACCTATCAGGGCTACACCTTC.